This record looks at one TCR beta chain sequence and its context. This sample is drawn from a study of shared clonotypes between healthy human individuals. Healthy HIV-negative adults without recent acute infections or vaccinations served as donors. Germline lookup yields CDR1 LGHNA and CDR2 YNFKEQ. Trimming at V came to 5 bases and at J to 7 bases, leaving 12 bases not matched to a gene. CDR3 length: 15 amino acids. Measured with immunoSEQ multiplex PCR; TCRdb has only the in-frame clones, and not every one. Among 600,000 to 800,000 clones listed, roughly 72% were seen once. This TCR came from a young woman in good health. The rearrangement uses TRBV4-2 and TRBJ2-7, with 9 bases identical to TRBD2. Material for sequencing was memory CD4+ T cells sorted from blood. Subset given: CD45RA-negative fraction. The CDR3 loop is CASSLSASGIGEQYF. The CDR3 bases are TGTGCCAGCAGCTTATCGGCTAGCGGGATCGGTGAGCAGTACTTC.